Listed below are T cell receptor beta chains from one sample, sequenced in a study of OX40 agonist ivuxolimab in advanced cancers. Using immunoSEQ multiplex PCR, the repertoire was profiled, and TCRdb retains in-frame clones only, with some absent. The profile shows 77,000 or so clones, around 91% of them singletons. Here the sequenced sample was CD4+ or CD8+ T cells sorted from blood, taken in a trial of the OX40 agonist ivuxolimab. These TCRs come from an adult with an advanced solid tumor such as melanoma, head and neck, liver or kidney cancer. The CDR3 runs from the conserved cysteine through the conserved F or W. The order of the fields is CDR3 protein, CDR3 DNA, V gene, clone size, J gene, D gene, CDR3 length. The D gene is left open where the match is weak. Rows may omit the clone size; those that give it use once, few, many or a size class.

cdr3_aa: CASSLVEGTALHF
cdr3_nt: TGTGCCAGCAGCTTAGTAGAGGGGACGGCCCTCCACTTT
v_call: TRBV7-2
clone_size: .
j_call: TRBJ1-6
d_call: .
cdr3_length: 13

cdr3_aa: CASINRLHGYTF
cdr3_nt: TGTGCCAGCATCAACAGGCTCCATGGCTACACCTTC
v_call: TRBV6-6
clone_size: .
j_call: TRBJ1-2
d_call: .
cdr3_length: 12

cdr3_aa: CASSVQGAGAQHF
cdr3_nt: TGTGCCAGCAGTGTACAGGGGGCCGGGGCCCAGCATTTT
v_call: TRBV28
clone_size: .
j_call: TRBJ1-5
d_call: TRBD1
cdr3_length: 13

cdr3_aa: CASSLFASSTEAFF
cdr3_nt: TGTGCCAGCAGCTTGTTTGCGTCGTCCACTGAAGCTTTCTTT
v_call: TRBV11-3
clone_size: .
j_call: TRBJ1-1
d_call: .
cdr3_length: 14

cdr3_aa: CASSPGQGGSPLHF
cdr3_nt: TGCGCCAGCAGCCCCGGACAGGGAGGGTCACCCCTCCACTTT
v_call: TRBV5-1
clone_size: .
j_call: TRBJ1-6
d_call: TRBD1
cdr3_length: 14

cdr3_aa: CASSLAPSGRREETQYF
cdr3_nt: TGTGCCAGCAGCTTAGCCCCTAGCGGGAGACGGGAAGAGACCCAGTACTTC
v_call: TRBV11-3
clone_size: .
j_call: TRBJ2-5
d_call: TRBD2
cdr3_length: 17

cdr3_aa: CASSGPGGSYTEAFF
cdr3_nt: TGTGCCAGCAGTGGCCCAGGGGGCTCCTACACTGAAGCTTTCTTT
v_call: TRBV6-6
clone_size: .
j_call: TRBJ1-1
d_call: TRBD1
cdr3_length: 15

cdr3_aa: CASSLRVGGINSDTQYF
cdr3_nt: TGTGCCAGCAGCTTAAGGGTAGGCGGGATTAACTCAGATACGCAGTATTTT
v_call: TRBV7-9
clone_size: .
j_call: TRBJ2-3
d_call: .
cdr3_length: 17

cdr3_aa: CASSNTGDETQYF
cdr3_nt: TGTGCCAGCAGTAACACAGGGGACGAGACCCAGTACTTC
v_call: TRBV6-5
clone_size: .
j_call: TRBJ2-5
d_call: TRBD1
cdr3_length: 13

cdr3_aa: CASSSPTAPYEQYF
cdr3_nt: TGTGCCAGCAGCTCCCCGACAGCGCCCTACGAGCAGTACTTC
v_call: TRBV7-6
clone_size: .
j_call: TRBJ2-7
d_call: .
cdr3_length: 14

cdr3_aa: CASSPGQGINGNQPQHF
cdr3_nt: TGTGCCAGCAGTCCCGGACAGGGGATAAACGGCAATCAGCCCCAGCATTTT
v_call: TRBV28
clone_size: .
j_call: TRBJ1-5
d_call: TRBD1
cdr3_length: 17

cdr3_aa: CASSEVYGQNNYGYTF
cdr3_nt: TGTGCCAGCAGTGAAGTCTATGGGCAAAATAACTATGGCTACACCTTC
v_call: TRBV6-4
clone_size: once
j_call: TRBJ1-2
d_call: .
cdr3_length: 16

cdr3_aa: CASQGYNSPLHF
cdr3_nt: TGTGCCTCCCAGGGTTATAATTCACCCCTCCACTTT
v_call: TRBV30
clone_size: .
j_call: TRBJ1-6
d_call: .
cdr3_length: 12

cdr3_aa: CATRPGPSYNEQFF
cdr3_nt: TGTGCCACCAGGCCGGGGCCCTCCTACAATGAGCAGTTCTTC
v_call: TRBV19
clone_size: .
j_call: TRBJ2-1
d_call: .
cdr3_length: 14

cdr3_aa: CASSYSGGLRETQYF
cdr3_nt: TGTGCCAGCAGTTACTCGGGGGGGCTGAGGGAGACCCAGTACTTC
v_call: TRBV6-5
clone_size: .
j_call: TRBJ2-5
d_call: .
cdr3_length: 15

cdr3_aa: CASSPGPGWGFSGNTIYF
cdr3_nt: TGTGCCAGCAGCCCTGGCCCTGGATGGGGTTTCTCTGGAAACACCATATATTTT
v_call: TRBV11-3
clone_size: .
j_call: TRBJ1-3
d_call: .
cdr3_length: 18

cdr3_aa: CAISESGSGYTF
cdr3_nt: TGTGCCATCAGTGAGTCAGGGTCCGGCTACACCTTC
v_call: TRBV10-3
clone_size: .
j_call: TRBJ1-2
d_call: .
cdr3_length: 12

cdr3_aa: CASSLVTGGLSQETQYF
cdr3_nt: TGTGCCAGCAGCTTAGTGACAGGGGGGCTGTCACAAGAGACCCAGTACTTC
v_call: TRBV7-9
clone_size: .
j_call: TRBJ2-5
d_call: TRBD1
cdr3_length: 17

cdr3_aa: CASSWDQRVQETQYF
cdr3_nt: TGTGCCAGCAGCTGGGACCAGAGGGTCCAAGAGACCCAGTACTTC
v_call: TRBV5-4
clone_size: .
j_call: TRBJ2-5
d_call: .
cdr3_length: 15

cdr3_aa: CASSFSSGPYNEQFF
cdr3_nt: TGTGCCAGTAGTTTCTCTAGCGGGCCTTACAATGAGCAGTTCTTC
v_call: TRBV19
clone_size: .
j_call: TRBJ2-1
d_call: TRBD2
cdr3_length: 15

cdr3_aa: CASSARRREGGTDTQYF
cdr3_nt: TGTGCCAGCAGCGCTAGACGGCGGGAGGGAGGAACAGATACGCAGTATTTT
v_call: TRBV7-9
clone_size: .
j_call: TRBJ2-3
d_call: TRBD2
cdr3_length: 17

cdr3_aa: CAGLAGAGTGELFF
cdr3_nt: TGTGCCGGACTGGCGGGGGCGGGAACCGGGGAGCTGTTTTTT
v_call: TRBV6-1
clone_size: .
j_call: TRBJ2-2
d_call: .
cdr3_length: 14

cdr3_aa: CASISDPSRRIYTF
cdr3_nt: TGTGCCAGCATAAGTGACCCGAGTCGGAGGATCTACACCTTC
v_call: TRBV5-4
clone_size: .
j_call: TRBJ1-2
d_call: .
cdr3_length: 14

cdr3_aa: CASSIRGGTQETQYF
cdr3_nt: TGTGCCAGTAGTATTAGAGGGGGGACCCAAGAGACCCAGTACTTC
v_call: TRBV19
clone_size: medium-sized
j_call: TRBJ2-5
d_call: .
cdr3_length: 15

cdr3_aa: CASSLGDRGYEQYF
cdr3_nt: TGTGCCAGCAGCTTAGGGGACAGGGGCTACGAGCAGTACTTC
v_call: TRBV7-2
clone_size: .
j_call: TRBJ2-7
d_call: TRBD1
cdr3_length: 14

cdr3_aa: CAIGEGQDEKLFF
cdr3_nt: TGTGCCATCGGCGAGGGACAGGATGAAAAACTGTTTTTT
v_call: TRBV10-3
clone_size: .
j_call: TRBJ1-4
d_call: TRBD1
cdr3_length: 13

cdr3_aa: CASSTTLPSSEQYF
cdr3_nt: TGTGCCAGCTCAACAACGCTCCCCTCGTCCGAGCAGTACTTC
v_call: TRBV18
clone_size: .
j_call: TRBJ2-7
d_call: .
cdr3_length: 14

cdr3_aa: CASSALAGGSYEQYF
cdr3_nt: TGTGCCAGCAGCGCGCTAGCGGGGGGGTCCTACGAGCAGTACTTC
v_call: TRBV11-2
clone_size: .
j_call: TRBJ2-7
d_call: TRBD2
cdr3_length: 15

cdr3_aa: CASSPMTRSLNNEQFF
cdr3_nt: TGTGCCAGCTCACCTATGACTAGATCTTTAAACAATGAGCAGTTCTTC
v_call: TRBV18
clone_size: .
j_call: TRBJ2-1
d_call: .
cdr3_length: 16

cdr3_aa: CASSSTGRTYYGYTF
cdr3_nt: TGTGCCAGCAGCTCTACAGGGAGAACTTACTATGGCTACACCTTC
v_call: TRBV28
clone_size: .
j_call: TRBJ1-2
d_call: .
cdr3_length: 15

cdr3_aa: CASSPRGRAATNEKLFF
cdr3_nt: TGCGCCAGCAGCCCACGGGGCAGGGCCGCGACTAATGAAAAACTGTTTTTT
v_call: TRBV4-1
clone_size: .
j_call: TRBJ1-4
d_call: .
cdr3_length: 17